This T cell receptor (beta chain) was documented in a study of OX40 agonist ivuxolimab in advanced cancers. Whole-study context: Hepatocellular carcinoma, melanoma, renal cell or head and neck cancer occurred in dose-escalation patients. Study-level points and caveats: CD8+ T cells showed, on average, more clonal expansion than CD4+ cells.

Sampling times: baseline, cycle 4 day 1, cycle 7 day 1. V lost 2 bases and J lost 3, with 19 bases in between. The CDR3 loop spans 18 amino acids. Germline CDR1 MNHNS, CDR2 SASEGT. With regard to this clone: The antigen is undetermined.

Assay: immunoSEQ multiplex PCR; the TCRdb copy retains only in-frame clones and omits some. The sample comprises 57,000 or so clones, roughly nine tenths of which are singletons, and 0.62% rests with the top ten. This TCR was sampled from an adult with an advanced solid tumor such as melanoma, head and neck, liver or kidney cancer. The material was CD4+ or CD8+ T cells sorted from blood, obtained in a trial of the OX40 agonist ivuxolimab. The chain couples TRBV6-1 to TRBJ1-4; the D is unclear. DNA of the CDR3: TGTGCCAGCAGTGAATTGCCAAGCCGGGCCAGGTCTAATGAAAAACTGTTTTTT. Translated: CASSELPSRARSNEKLFF.